Each of the 21 T cell receptor beta chains below was sequenced from the same sample in a study of blood T cell repertoires in COVID-19. Data came from immunoSEQ multiplex PCR; TCRdb stores just in-frame clones and leaves some out. The sample lists about 260,000 clones; around 80% were seen once. The specimen was PBMCs or T cells enriched from blood (not recorded which). These receptors all stem from a young man with acute COVID-19.

The chain couples TRBV10-3 to TRBJ2-1; TRBD2 matches 8 bases. The trim removed 5 bases at V and 9 bases at J, leaving 12 bases unmatched. Per the germline V gene, CDR1 is ENHRY and CDR2 is SYGVKD. This CDR3 has 15 residues. The CDR3 protein is CAISSGTSRAGEQFF. CDR3 sequence (DNA): TGTGCCATCAGTTCCGGGACTAGTAGAGCTGGTGAGCAGTTCTTC.

This clone appeared a few times. The gene calls are TRBV19 and TRBJ1-3; D gene unclear. CDR3 length equals 14 residues. Germline lookup yields CDR1 LNHDA and CDR2 SQIVND (reference sequence). V was shortened by 4 bases and J by 0 bases, with 7 bases between the two germline ends. CDR3 sequence: CASSKRSSGNTIYF. The CDR3 coding sequence is TGTGCCAGTAGTAAGAGGAGCTCTGGAAACACCATATATTTT.

This clone appeared a single time. The chain has TRBV6-5 and TRBJ2-5, with 12 bases identical to TRBD2. V dropped 4 bases and J dropped 5; count of bases not matched to a gene: 5. Germline CDR1 reads MNHEY; CDR2 reads SVGAGI. The CDR3 length is 15 residues. The DNA of the CDR3 is TGTGCCAGCAGTTCCCGACTAGCGGGGGTGGAGACCCAGTACTTC. It codes for CASSSRLAGVETQYF.

This clone has at least ten counts. Here the CDR3 reads CASSEDAGGRQPQHF. The CDR3 region has the DNA TGTGCCAGCAGTGAAGATGCAGGGGGCCGGCAGCCCCAGCATTTT. The chain links TRBV6-1 to TRBJ1-5, with 8 bases aligning to TRBD1. The CDR3 consists of 15 residues. In germline, CDR1 is MNHNS, CDR2 SASEGT. J was trimmed by 7 bases and V by 1 base; bases with no gene match: 6.

The gene calls are TRBV30 and TRBJ1-6; D may be TRBD1 (6 bases). Looked up from germline, CDR1 is GTSNPN and CDR2 is SVGIG (reference sequence). The V gene lost 4 bases and the J gene lost 10 bases, with 20 bases spanning the gap. The CDR3 spans 15 residues. The CDR3: CAWKPPDRVRSPLHF. The CDR3 DNA follows: TGTGCCTGGAAACCCCCGGACAGAGTTCGGTCACCCCTCCACTTT.

The chain joins TRBV10-3 to TRBJ2-3; D possibly corresponds to TRBD1 (5 bases). Trimming cost V 2 bases and J 10 bases, with 7 bases left between them. Per germline, CDR1 ENHRY and CDR2 SYGVKD. The CDR3 is 11 amino acids. CDR3 DNA: TGTGCCATCAGTGAGGGACAAGCGCAGTATTTT. Protein: CAISEGQAQYF.

The V call is TRBV6-5, the J call TRBJ2-1; perhaps TRBD2 as D (5 bases). This CDR3 is 13 amino acids long. V was pared by 6 bases and J by 8 bases, with 14 bases between. CDR1 is MNHEY, CDR2 SVGAGI, per germline. CDR3 region: CASRLVSFHEQFF. Written as DNA, the CDR3 is TGTGCCAGCAGACTAGTCTCTTTTCATGAGCAGTTCTTC.

This chain joins TRBV5-3 and TRBJ2-1; TRBD2 is a possible D gene (7 bases). TRBV5-3 is treated as an ORF (open reading frame) with a function not yet certain. Trimming removed 5 bases at V and 7 bases at J, with 22 bases between. CDR3 size: 16 residues. The CDR3: CARSLPGGPLRNEQFF. DNA of the CDR3: TGTGCCAGAAGTCTCCCGGGGGGCCCTCTTAGAAATGAGCAGTTCTTC.

The CDR3 DNA follows: TGTGCCACCGGAGACGGCCAATCCTACAATGAGCAGTTCTTC. Translating it yields CATGDGQSYNEQFF. V gene TRBV15 combines with J gene TRBJ2-1; D call uncertain. This CDR3 contains 14 residues. Germline V lookup: CDR1 LNHNV, CDR2 YYDKDF (reference sequence). The V and J ends lost 8 bases and 1 base respectively, with 12 bases between them.

V gene TRBV15 combines with J gene TRBJ2-3; 11 bases line up with TRBD1. The CDR3 sequence is 15 residues long. V lost 5 bases, J lost 3 bases, and 4 bases stayed unmatched. Germline-derived CDR1 and CDR2 are LNHNV and YYDKDF (reference sequence). CDR3 protein: CATSGGQGGTDTQYF. CDR3 nucleotides: TGTGCCACCAGCGGGGGACAGGGGGGGACAGATACGCAGTATTTT.

The sample holds a few counts of this clone. The J gene is TRBJ1-1, the V gene TRBV2; TRBD1 matches 10 bases. Germline values: CDR1 SNHLY, CDR2 FYNNEI. The CDR3 contains 15 residues. The V gene end was trimmed by 7 bases and the J gene end by 5 bases; junction bases not matched to a gene: 10. Here the CDR3 DNA reads TGTGCCAGCACTCTTATGGGACAGGGGCAGACTGAAGCTTTCTTT. Protein sequence: CASTLMGQGQTEAFF.

This chain links TRBV7-6 with TRBJ1-1; D is unresolved. V lost 4 bases and J 10 bases, leaving 16 bases between the germline ends. There are 13 residues in the CDR3. CDR1 SGHVS and CDR2 FNYEAQ come from the germline V gene. CDR3 bases: TGTGCCAGCAGCTCAAGCGCTTCCGGAGGAGCTTTCTTT. Translated: CASSSSASGGAFF.

This clone was counted only a few times. The rearrangement joins TRBV13 to TRBJ2-2; D perhaps matches TRBD1 (6 bases). The V gene lost 3 bases and the J gene lost 6 bases, with 20 bases spanning the gap. Looked up from germline, CDR1 is PRHDT and CDR2 is FYEKMQ (reference sequence). The CDR3 has 17 residues. The CDR3 is CASSLLLTHRDAGELFF. The CDR3 DNA follows: TGTGCCAGCAGCTTGCTTTTAACTCACAGGGATGCCGGGGAGCTGTTTTTT.

The chain joins TRBV6-2 or TRBV6-3 to TRBJ1-2; D perhaps matches TRBD1 (5 bases). The CDR3 covers 13 residues. V was shortened by 2 bases and J by 3 bases, with 7 bases between the two germline ends. The germline V gene has CDR1 MNHEY and CDR2 SVGEGT. The CDR3, as DNA: TGTGCCAGCAGTTACACCAGGGACTATGGCTACACCTTC. Protein sequence: CASSYTRDYGYTF.

This chain links TRBV19 with TRBJ2-5; D is perhaps TRBD2 (6 bases). Germline V gene sequence: CDR1 LNHDA, CDR2 SQIVND (reference sequence). With 3 bases removed from V and 2 bases from J, the gap between germline ends came to 10 bases. The CDR3 extends over 14 amino acids. CDR3 sequence: CASSIGTSQETQYF. CDR3 DNA sequence: TGTGCCAGTAGTATTGGGACTTCTCAAGAGACCCAGTACTTC.

This chain links TRBV27 with TRBJ1-1; TRBD1 matches 9 bases. Trimming at V came to 5 bases and at J to 5 bases, leaving 12 bases not matched to a gene. Germline CDR1 and CDR2: MNHEY and SMNVEV (reference sequence). The CDR3 covers 16 residues. This chain's CDR3 is CASSPGTGRGGTEAFF. CDR3 nucleotides: TGTGCCAGCAGTCCAGGGACAGGGAGGGGGGGAACTGAAGCTTTCTTT.

The rearrangement uses TRBV6-5 and TRBJ1-1; D remains ambiguous. CDR1 MNHEY and CDR2 SVGAGI come from the germline V gene. Trimming left V 5 bases short and J 2 bases short, with 15 bases between. The CDR3 has 15 residues. CDR3 DNA sequence: TGTGCCAGCAGTCCAGCGCTAGGAGGAAACACTGAAGCTTTCTTT. Translated, it gives CASSPALGGNTEAFF.

This rearrangement joins TRBV5-1 to TRBJ1-5; 8 bases agree with TRBD1. V gave up 5 bases and J gave up 8 bases; unmatched junction bases: 12. The CDR3 spans 15 residues. Germline V lookup: CDR1 SGHRS, CDR2 YFSETQ. DNA for the CDR3: TGCGCCAGCAGTATTGGGGGACAGGACGGTGAGCCCCAGCATTTT. Translated: CASSIGGQDGEPQHF.

The chain has TRBV7-6 and TRBJ2-3, with D hard to call. Germline V lookup: CDR1 SGHVS, CDR2 FNYEAQ. The CDR3 is 13 residues long. V was pared by 1 base and J by 5 bases, with 7 bases between. The CDR3 nucleotides read TGTGCCAGCAGCTTAGGGGCCATAGATACGCAGTATTTT. Protein product: CASSLGAIDTQYF.

The chain couples TRBV7-3 to TRBJ2-1; weak D call: TRBD1 (5 bases). The CDR3 extends over 15 amino acids. V lost 0 bases and J lost 7, with 13 bases in between. Germline V gene data show CDR1 as SGHTA and CDR2 as FQGTGA. The CDR3 is CASSLTVDRRNEQFF. In DNA form, the CDR3 reads TGTGCCAGCAGCTTAACCGTCGACAGACGGAATGAGCAGTTCTTC.

This chain uses TRBV7-2 with TRBJ2-3; D may be TRBD2 (5 bases). Germline CDR1 SGHTA, CDR2 FQGNSA. The CDR3 length is 16 residues. V was cut by 6 bases and J by 2 bases, with 18 bases left in between. The DNA of the CDR3 is TGTGCCAGCAGTACCCGAATCCGGGGATACACAGATACGCAGTATTTT. Residues: CASSTRIRGYTDTQYF.